Listed below are T cell receptor beta chains from one sample, sequenced in a study of cytomegalovirus exposure and HLA in healthy donors. Sequencing was performed with immunoSEQ multiplex PCR; in TCRdb, only in-frame clones are kept and a portion is missing. The sample lists some 45,000 clones, 45% to 65% occurring once. Sequences were obtained from PBMCs. The receptors originated from a human donor in good health. CDR3s include the opening cysteine and the closing phenylalanine or tryptophan. Size is stated for part of the rows, as once, few or many counts, or as a class when the clone is expanded.

NA	TRBV7-2	TRBJ2-7	CASTLTGTGSYEQYF
NA	TRBV18	TRBJ2-1	CASSRDGQPYNEQFF
NA	TRBV4-1	TRBJ2-5	CASSRDRQRQETQYF
NA	TRBV9	TRBJ2-1	CASSYHPPTRKDYNEQFF
NA	TRBV6-5	TRBJ1-1	CASSSTGIGNTEAFF
NA	TRBV5-4	TRBJ2-7	CASSFGQGASYEQYF
once	TRBV19	TRBJ1-5	CASCGQVLNQPQHF
NA	TRBV5-1	TRBJ1-1	CASSHTGANTEAFF
NA	TRBV7-9	TRBJ2-7	CASSLAFGTGDDEQYF
NA	TRBV12-5	TRBJ1-2	CASGLETGFGYGYTF
NA	TRBV1	TRBJ1-1	CTSRPIREVNTEAFF
few	TRBV7-2	TRBJ2-2	CASSLVSFLQGATGELFF
once	TRBV6-7	TRBJ1-5	CASSYSRGLGQPQHF
few	TRBV2	TRBJ1-4	CASRIAGKLFF
few	TRBV28	TRBJ1-6	CASRPSGQGSLGSPLHF
few	TRBV30	NA	CAWRGQFSYEQYF
NA	TRBV7-9	NA	CASTGTETYEQYF
NA	TRBV10-3	TRBJ2-3	CAISEGLAGSTDTQYF
NA	TRBV6-5	TRBJ1-1	CASSRTRSNTEAFF
NA	TRBV7-2	TRBJ2-2	CASSLLRGVGTGELFF
NA	TRBV6-6	TRBJ1-6	CASSYSSDNSPLHF
NA	TRBV27	TRBJ1-6	CASSFSGDNSPLHF
NA	TRBV5-4	TRBJ2-3	CASSLEPGTYTDTQYF
NA	TRBV7-8	TRBJ1-3	CASGSDFLSGNTIYF
few	TRBV30	TRBJ2-1	CACGTGPYNEQFF
NA	TRBV12-1	TRBJ2-7	CASSPGTGHEQYF
NA	TRBV2	TRBJ1-1	CASSRGEAEAFF
NA	TRBV6-1	TRBJ2-3	CASSGTGGSTDTQYF
NA	TRBV7-2	TRBJ1-5	CASSSQGAGNQPQHF
few	TRBV4-3	TRBJ2-7	CASSQGVTGGEDEQYF
NA	TRBV7-2	TRBJ1-1	CASSLGPGQGTEAFF
few	TRBV28	TRBJ1-1	CASSQDRGWYTEAFF
few	TRBV27	TRBJ1-6	CASTHRPGGMSYNSPLHF
NA	TRBV27	TRBJ1-1	CASSLTRYTEAFF
NA	TRBV27	TRBJ1-3	CASSMTAFSGNTIYF
few	TRBV7-3	TRBJ2-2	CASSLAGGPGELFF
NA	TRBV5-6	TRBJ2-7	CASSLLGLAPYEQYF
NA	TRBV6-5	TRBJ1-2	CASSYGHGGGGGYTF
NA	TRBV7-9	TRBJ2-2	CASSLPSGGNTGELFF
few	TRBV28	TRBJ1-6	CASSSPGQGYSPLHF
NA	TRBV7-4	TRBJ2-7	CASSSRQGGPYEQYF
few	TRBV23-1	TRBJ1-1	CASSEKAFF
few	TRBV7-2	TRBJ1-2	CASSLQASDYGYTF
NA	TRBV5-4	TRBJ2-3	CASRPPPNYSTDTQYF
NA	TRBV9	TRBJ1-3	CASSPLPYPGFPSSGNTIYF
NA	TRBV4-3	TRBJ1-2	CASSQGGQFNYGYTF
few	TRBV4-3	TRBJ2-4	CASSQDWTSGGLAKNIQYF
NA	TRBV4-3	TRBJ1-4	CASSQDLWDRARVGEKLFF
NA	TRBV7-2	TRBJ2-1	CASSLAGDYNEQFF
once	TRBV29-1	TRBJ1-2	CSVKGGQGSPLNYGYTF
NA	TRBV29-1	TRBJ2-3	CSVAAVFTDTQYF
NA	TRBV7-3	TRBJ2-1	CASSVGGNNEQFF
NA	TRBV5-1	TRBJ1-6	CASSLDAPRPHSPLHF
NA	TRBV6-1	TRBJ2-4	CASSATGLVSIQYF